The present entry profiles one T cell receptor (beta chain) with its context. The data originate from a study of T cell changes during pregnancy in multiple sclerosis. The data were produced by immunoSEQ multiplex PCR, yet TCRdb's version contains in-frame clones alone and is incomplete. In the table there are tens of thousands of clones, 91% of which are singletons. V gave up 7 bases and J gave up 1 base; unmatched junction bases: 7. The CDR3 runs 16 residues. Germline values: CDR1 SNHLY, CDR2 FYNNEI. The source of this sequence is a female donor in good health, enrolled as a control in a pregnancy study. Material: peripheral blood, obtained after pregnancy. The chain couples TRBV2 to TRBJ1-5; TRBD1 matches 10 bases. In DNA, the CDR3 is TGTGCCAGCAAAGGGACAGGGGAGTTGAGCAATCAGCCCCAGCATTTT. Residues: CASKGTGELSNQPQHF.